The next 12 T cell receptor beta chains were all read from a single sample in a study of control samples from healthy donors and cancer patients. TCRdb's copy holds only in-frame clones and misses some; the assay was immunoSEQ multiplex PCR. The sample lists about 120,000 clones; 88% were seen once. Sequencing used blood. These TCRs come from an older woman in good health.

The chain has TRBV6-6 and TRBJ2-2, with no clear D. This CDR3 comprises 19 residues. Germline CDR1 is MNHNY and CDR2 is SVGAGI (reference sequence). V was cut by 5 bases and J by 3 bases, with 25 bases left in between. As DNA, the CDR3 is TGTGCCAGCAGTCCCGCTTGGGATGTCCGATATTTTGACACCGGGGAGCTGTTTTTT. It specifies CASSPAWDVRYFDTGELFF.

The chain uses TRBV6-4 and TRBJ2-3; maybe TRBD1 (5 bases). The V gene lost 4 bases and the J gene lost 1 base, with 15 bases spanning the gap. The CDR3 length is 16 residues. Germline CDR1 is MRHNA and CDR2 is SNTAGT. The CDR3 sequence is CASSGQPETGTDTQYF. CDR3 in DNA: TGTGCCAGCAGTGGCCAACCAGAGACAGGCACAGATACGCAGTATTTT.

The chain is built from TRBV5-1 and TRBJ2-7; weak D call: TRBD2 (5 bases). Germline CDR1 reads SGHRS; CDR2 reads YFSETQ. Trimming removed 0 bases from V and 0 bases from J, with 13 bases in between. This CDR3 has 16 amino acids. CDR3 in amino acids: CASSLVSGGSSYEQYF. The CDR3 region has the DNA TGCGCCAGCAGCTTGGTCAGCGGCGGTAGCTCCTACGAGCAGTACTTC.

This chain uses TRBV7-2 with TRBJ1-2; D unresolved. Germline assignment: CDR1 SGHTA and CDR2 FQGNSA. The CDR3 sequence is 11 residues long. V was trimmed by 5 bases and J by 8 bases, leaving 9 bases between them. CDR3 sequence: CASSLSRGYTF. DNA for the CDR3: TGTGCCAGCAGCCTCTCCAGGGGCTACACCTTC.

The V gene is TRBV11-2, the J gene TRBJ2-3, with 11 bases fitting TRBD2. CDR3 length equals 16 residues. Trimming took 8 bases from V and 3 from J; bases not matched to a gene: 10. Per germline, CDR1 SGHAT and CDR2 FQNNGV. CDR3 nucleotides: TGTGCCAGCCAACTAGCGGGGGTCTTCAAAACAGATACGCAGTATTTT. It translates to CASQLAGVFKTDTQYF.

This chain links TRBV6-4 with TRBJ1-6; the D gene is possibly TRBD1 (6 bases). Germline assignment: CDR1 MRHNA and CDR2 SNTAGT. The CDR3 sequence is 14 residues long. V lost 3 bases and J 10 bases, leaving 13 bases between the germline ends. The CDR3 region has the DNA TGTGCCAGCAGTGAGCAGGGGCTGGGGTCACCCCTCCACTTT. This sequence encodes CASSEQGLGSPLHF.

This chain joins TRBV6-4 and TRBJ1-1; the D gene is possibly TRBD1 (5 bases). Trimming pared 4 bases from V and 1 base from J, leaving 13 bases between. The CDR3 spans 15 residues. The germline V gene has CDR1 MRHNA and CDR2 SNTAGT. The CDR3 here is CASSAQSQGNTEAFF. CDR3 in DNA: TGTGCCAGCAGTGCCCAGAGCCAGGGGAACACTGAAGCTTTCTTT.

In nucleotides, the CDR3 is TGTGCCAGCAGCTTAGACCCATACAATCAGCCCCAGCATTTT. Protein sequence: CASSLDPYNQPQHF. The chain is built from TRBV7-2 and TRBJ1-5; D not resolved. The CDR3 loop spans 14 amino acids. V lost 1 base to trimming and J lost 3 bases, with 7 bases between them. Germline V gene sequence: CDR1 SGHTA, CDR2 FQGNSA. Filled out from reference TRBV7-2 and TRBJ1-5, the complete variable domain reads GAGVSQSPSNKVTEKGKDVELRCDPISGHTALYWYRQSLGQGLEFLIYFQGNSAPDKSGLPSDRFSAERTGGSVSTLTIQRTQQEDSAVYLCASSLDPYNQPQHFGDGTRLSIL.

This clone was seen only a few times. This chain connects TRBV18 to TRBJ2-7; D unclear. V lost 3 bases, J lost 1 base, and 7 bases lay in between. The germline CDR1 and CDR2 sequences are KGHSH and LQKENI. CDR3 length: 13 residues. The CDR3 region has the DNA TGTGCCAGCTCACCCCCCACTTCCTACGAGCAGTACTTC. Its protein product is CASSPPTSYEQYF.

The chain carries TRBV2 and TRBJ2-7, with no clear D. The CDR3 runs to 11 residues. In germline, CDR1 is SNHLY, CDR2 FYNNEI. Trimming removed 6 bases from V and 3 bases from J, with 6 bases in between. CDR3 sequence: CASRGIYEQYF. CDR3 bases: TGTGCCAGCAGGGGAATCTACGAGCAGTACTTC.

The rearrangement links TRBV12-3 or TRBV12-4 to TRBJ1-1; TRBD1 might be the D (5 bases). The CDR3 has 13 amino acids. The V end lost 2 bases, the J end lost 4 bases, and 8 bases lay between the germline ends. The CDR3 nucleotides read TGTGCCAGCAGTTTATCGGGGCTCACTGAAGCTTTCTTT. Translation: CASSLSGLTEAFF.

With regard to this clone: Relative to the germline gene, one junction end is altered; a read error may explain this. Other DNA sequences within the sample encode an identical CDR3. The chain has TRBV7-9 and TRBJ1-5; D uncertain. Germline-derived CDR1 and CDR2 are SEHNR and FQNEAQ (reference sequence). This CDR3 has 14 residues. The CDR3 is CASSARGGNQPQHF. The CDR3 DNA reads TGCGCCAGCAGCGCTCGGGGAGGCAATCAGCCCCAGCATTTT.